The T cell receptor beta chain described here comes from a study of cytomegalovirus exposure and HLA in healthy donors. About the research overall: Earlier findings included roughly 120 million unique TCR beta sequences obtained from approximately 170 million T cells.

PCR used 60 Vbeta primers and 13 Jbeta primers. Data came from immunoSEQ multiplex PCR; TCRdb stores just in-frame clones and leaves some out. Of around 200,000 clones listed, 65% to 85% are singletons. The CDR3 length is 12 residues. Trimming removed 7 bases from V and 5 bases from J, with 8 bases in between. CDR1 MGHDK and CDR2 SYGVNS come from the germline V gene. The table lists this clone with a few counts. Sequenced material: PBMCs. The chain recombines TRBV25-1 with TRBJ2-2; D is perhaps TRBD1 (6 bases). This receptor was identified in a man in his fifties in good health and CMV-seronegative. This chain's CDR3 is CASIQGTGELFF. The DNA for the CDR3 is TGTGCCAGCATACAGGGAACCGGGGAGCTGTTTTTT.